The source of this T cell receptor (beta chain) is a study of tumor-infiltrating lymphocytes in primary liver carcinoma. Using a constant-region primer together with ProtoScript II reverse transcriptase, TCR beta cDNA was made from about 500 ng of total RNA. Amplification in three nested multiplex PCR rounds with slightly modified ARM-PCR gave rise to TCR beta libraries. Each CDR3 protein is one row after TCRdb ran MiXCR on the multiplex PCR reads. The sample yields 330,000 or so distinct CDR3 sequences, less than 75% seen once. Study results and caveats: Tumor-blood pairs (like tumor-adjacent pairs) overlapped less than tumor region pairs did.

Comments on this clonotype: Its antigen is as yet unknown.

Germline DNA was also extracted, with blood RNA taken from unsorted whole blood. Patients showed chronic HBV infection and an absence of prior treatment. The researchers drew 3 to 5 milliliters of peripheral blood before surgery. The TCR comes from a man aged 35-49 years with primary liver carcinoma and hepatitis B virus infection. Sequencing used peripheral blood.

In nucleotides, the CDR3 is TGTGCCACCAGAGGGACTAGCGGAGACACAGATACGCAGCATTTT. It codes for CATRGTSGDTDTQHF. The rearrangement links TRBV11-2 to TRBJ2-3, with a weak D call TRBD1 (5 bases). The end of the DNA aligns better with TRBJ1-5, so the J call may be wrong. The CDR3 sequence is 15 residues long. Germline V gene lookup returns CDR1 SGHAT and CDR2 FQNNGV.